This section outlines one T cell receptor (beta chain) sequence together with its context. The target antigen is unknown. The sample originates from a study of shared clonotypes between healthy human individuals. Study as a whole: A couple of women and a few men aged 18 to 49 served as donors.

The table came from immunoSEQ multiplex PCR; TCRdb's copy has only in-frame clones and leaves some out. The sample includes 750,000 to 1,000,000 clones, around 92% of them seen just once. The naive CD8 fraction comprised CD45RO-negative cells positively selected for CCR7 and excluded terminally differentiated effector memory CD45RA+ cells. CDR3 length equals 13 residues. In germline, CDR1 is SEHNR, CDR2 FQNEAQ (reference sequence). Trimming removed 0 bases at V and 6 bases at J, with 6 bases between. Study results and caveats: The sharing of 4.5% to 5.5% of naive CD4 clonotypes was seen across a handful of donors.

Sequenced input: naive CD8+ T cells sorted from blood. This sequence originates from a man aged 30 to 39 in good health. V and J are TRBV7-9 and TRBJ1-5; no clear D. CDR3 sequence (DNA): TGTGCCAGCAGCTTAGCCGGGAGTCAGCCCCAGCATTTT. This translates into CASSLAGSQPQHF.